Presented here are 16 T cell receptor beta chains from one specimen sequenced in a study of vaccination and CD4 T cells after COVID-19. Sample treatment: roughly 11-day PBMC culture with coronavirus spike peptide pools or control peptides (ViraFEST assay). No cognate antigen is known for these TCRs. Sequencing of cultured CD4+ T cell DNA used the Oncomine TCR Beta short-read assay. TCRdb reanalysed the PCR reads using MiXCR and keeps one entry per CDR3 protein. The sample consists of roughly 5,200 distinct CDR3 sequences, about 19% of them appearing once. Sequencing was performed on CD4+ T cells from blood, cultured in vitro. The receptors come from a human donor who had recovered from COVID-19.

This clonotype turned up a few times. The chain couples TRBV29-1 to TRBJ2-5, with TRBD2 identical over 8 bases. The length of the CDR3 is 13 residues. Trimming removed 6 bases from V and 5 bases from J; junction bases left unmatched: 8. Germline CDR1 is SQVTM and CDR2 is ANQGSEA. This CDR3 is CSVFGASGETQYF. CDR3 bases: TGCAGCGTATTCGGCGCTAGCGGGGAGACCCAGTACTTC. The whole variable domain, filled in from reference TRBV29-1 and TRBJ2-5, reads SAVISQKPSRDICQRGTSLTIQCQVDSQVTMMFWYRQQPGQSLTLIATANQGSEATYESGFVIDKFPISRPNLTFSTLTVSNMSPEDSSIYLCSVFGASGETQYFGPGTRLLVL.

This sequence joins TRBV11-2 and TRBJ2-2, with TRBD2 as a possible D gene (5 bases). Trimming left V 4 bases short and J 2 bases short, with 17 bases between. This CDR3 comprises 17 residues. The germline V gene encodes CDR1 SGHAT and CDR2 FQNNGV. DNA for the CDR3: TGTGCCAGCAGCTCGCCTTTGGCAACGGGAAACACCGGGGAGCTGTTTTTT. Amino acids: CASSSPLATGNTGELFF.

The chain links TRBV7-6 to TRBJ2-7; 10 bases map to TRBD2. V lost 1 base, J lost 6 bases, and 9 bases stayed unmatched. Per germline, CDR1 SGHVS and CDR2 FNYEAQ. This CDR3 contains 16 residues. The CDR3 here is CASSLEVAGGWGEQYF. The CDR3 nucleotides read TGTGCCAGCAGCTTAGAGGTAGCGGGGGGCTGGGGCGAGCAGTACTTC.

Within the sample, this clonotype is medium-sized (0.01 to 0.1%). V and J are TRBV11-2 and TRBJ2-1, with 9 bases lining up with TRBD2. Trimming removed 1 base from V and 8 bases from J; junction bases left unmatched: 6. The germline CDR1 and CDR2 sequences are SGHAT and FQNNGV. There are 15 residues in the CDR3. The CDR3: CASSLGAGGRHEQFF. CDR3 DNA sequence: TGTGCCAGCAGCTTAGGGGCGGGGGGGCGGCATGAGCAGTTCTTC.

The chain combines TRBV12-3 or TRBV12-4 with TRBJ2-2, with unresolved D. V was trimmed by 5 bases and J by 6 bases, leaving 16 bases between them. CDR3 size: 15 residues. The CDR3 DNA reads as TGTGCCAGCAGTCCAGCTCCCCCGGGTTCCGGGGAGCTGTTTTTT. It yields the protein CASSPAPPGSGELFF.

This clonotype was observed a few times. The chain uses TRBV5-1 and TRBJ2-1; 9 positions agree with TRBD2. V shed 1 base and J 6 bases; nucleotides not matched to a gene: 5. CDR3 length equals 15 residues. CDR1 and CDR2 from the germline V gene are SGHRS and YFSETQ. As DNA, the CDR3 is TGCGCCAGCAGCTTGCTTCTAGCGGGACTCAATGAGCAGTTCTTC. It codes for CASSLLLAGLNEQFF.

By sample share, this clonotype is medium-sized. The chain uses TRBV18 and TRBJ2-2; 8 bases agree with TRBD1. Germline V CDR1 and CDR2: KGHSH, LQKENI. The CDR3 contains 16 residues. The J segment lost 1 base and the V segment lost 3 bases, leaving 4 bases of the junction unmatched. As DNA, the CDR3 is TGTGCCAGCTCACCGCAGGGGGCTAAGAACACCGGGGAGCTGTTTTTT. It translates to CASSPQGAKNTGELFF.

This clonotype is medium-sized by share. V gene TRBV6-5 combines with J gene TRBJ1-1; D not certain. V lost 2 bases and J lost 1, with 5 bases in between. The CDR3 extends over 13 amino acids. Germline V gene data show CDR1 as MNHEY and CDR2 as SVGAGI. The CDR3 loop is CASSYGQNTEAFF. In DNA, the CDR3 is TGTGCCAGCAGTTACGGCCAGAACACTGAAGCTTTCTTT.

This clonotype showed up just a few times. The chain links TRBV20-1 to TRBJ2-7; the match to TRBD1 covers 10 bases. V gave up 5 bases and J gave up 1 base; unmatched junction bases: 11. In germline, CDR1 is DFQATT, CDR2 SNEGSKA (reference sequence). This CDR3 is 16 amino acids long. CDR3 nucleotide sequence: TGCAGTGCTGGAAAGCGACAGGGGGCGAGATCCTACGAGCAGTACTTC. Translation: CSAGKRQGARSYEQYF.

The gene calls are TRBV12-3 or TRBV12-4 and TRBJ1-1; D not resolved. The V end was cut by 7 bases, the J end by 4 bases, with 13 bases between. The length of the CDR3 is 13 residues. Here the CDR3 DNA reads TGTGCCAGCACGCCCGGGAGTCCCACTGAAGCTTTCTTT. Residues: CASTPGSPTEAFF.

This clonotype occurred once. The J gene is TRBJ2-5, the V gene TRBV7-2; the D is unclear. The CDR3 covers 13 residues. V gave up 7 bases and J gave up 1 base, with 10 bases separating them. Per the germline V gene, CDR1 is SGHTA and CDR2 is FQGNSA. In nucleotides, the CDR3 is TGTGCCAGCACCACTTACTCCCAAGAGACCCAGTACTTC. Residues: CASTTYSQETQYF.

The V call is TRBV9, the J call TRBJ2-3, with D perhaps TRBD1 (5 bases). Germline loops: CDR1 SGDLS, CDR2 YYNGEE. Deletions cut 0 bases from V and 0 bases from J, with 11 bases between. There are 16 residues in the CDR3. The CDR3 bases are TGTGCCAGCAGCGTAGCCCCTGCAGGGAGCACAGATACGCAGTATTTT. Translation: CASSVAPAGSTDTQYF.

This clonotype is medium-sized. Relative to the germline gene, one junction end is altered; a read error may explain this. The CDR3 here is CASSPRTGNSEAFF. In DNA, the CDR3 is TGTGCCAGCAGCCCCCGGACGGGGAACTCTGAAGCTTTCTTT. This chain uses TRBV11-2 with TRBJ1-1; no firm D call. Germline CDR1 reads SGHAT; CDR2 reads FQNNGV. The CDR3 has 14 residues.

This clonotype is medium-sized by share. The V call is TRBV6-5, the J call TRBJ1-6; D unclear. The CDR3 length is 13 residues. Germline lookup yields CDR1 MNHEY and CDR2 SVGAGI. Trimming took off 1 base at V and 7 bases at J, with 5 bases between the two ends. The CDR3 DNA sequence: TGTGCCAGCAGTTACTGGAGGAATTCACCCCTCCACTTT. Translating gives CASSYWRNSPLHF.

The chain has TRBV5-1 and TRBJ1-6; TRBD1 might be the D (6 bases). This CDR3 has 15 residues. Trimming shortened V by 0 bases and J by 7 bases, and 11 bases separated the two germline ends. The V gene's germline CDR1 is SGHRS and CDR2 YFSETQ. The CDR3 protein is CASSLDAGANSPLHF. The CDR3, as DNA: TGCGCCAGCAGCTTGGATGCGGGGGCGAATTCACCCCTCCACTTT.

The rearrangement joins TRBV7-2 to TRBJ2-2, with D unclear. Between the trimmed V and J ends, which lost 3 bases and 7 bases, there was a span of 6 bases. CDR1 is SGHTA, CDR2 FQGNSA, per germline. The CDR3 contains 12 residues. The CDR3 nucleotides are TGTGCCAGCAGCTTTGTCGGCGGGGAGCTGTTTTTT. This encodes CASSFVGGELFF.